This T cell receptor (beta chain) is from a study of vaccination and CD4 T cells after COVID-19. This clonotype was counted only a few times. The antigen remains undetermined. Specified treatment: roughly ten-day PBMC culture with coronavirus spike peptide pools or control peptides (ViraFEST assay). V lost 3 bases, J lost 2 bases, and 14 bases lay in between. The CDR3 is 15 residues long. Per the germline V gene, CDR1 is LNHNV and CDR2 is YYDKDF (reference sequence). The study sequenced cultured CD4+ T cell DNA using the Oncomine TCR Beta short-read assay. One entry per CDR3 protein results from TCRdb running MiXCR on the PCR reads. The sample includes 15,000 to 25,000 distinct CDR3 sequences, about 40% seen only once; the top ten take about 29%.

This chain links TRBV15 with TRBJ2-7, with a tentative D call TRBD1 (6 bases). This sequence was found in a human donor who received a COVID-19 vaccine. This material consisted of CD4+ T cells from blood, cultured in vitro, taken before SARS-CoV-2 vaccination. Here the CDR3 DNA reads TGTGCCACCAGCAGGTCCGGACAGAAAGCCTACGAGCAGTACTTC. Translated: CATSRSGQKAYEQYF.